The subject of this entry is one TCR beta chain. The antigen remains unidentified. This sample was taken from a study of cytomegalovirus exposure and HLA in healthy donors. About the study: The 90 to 150 validation repertoires and the roughly 690 first-cohort repertoires shared a platform, a later analysis reported. Study conclusions and caveats: In vitro experiments confirmed that three CMV-associated chains were specific for CMV antigens. Approximately 160 TCR beta chains were listed as cytomegalovirus-associated.

TCRdb keeps only in-frame clones here, not all; method: immunoSEQ multiplex PCR. The table has under 200,000 clones, approximately 87% seen once. The CDR3 totals 13 residues. Trimming left V 4 bases short and J 7 bases short, with 12 bases between. Germline V gene lookup returns CDR1 SGHRS and CDR2 YFSETQ. Sequenced input: PBMCs. The sequence was obtained from a woman aged 25 to 45 in good health and CMV-seronegative. The chain recombines TRBV5-1 with TRBJ2-1; unclear D gene. The CDR3 DNA follows: TGCGCCAGCAGCCCAATTACTGCGAATGAGCAGTTCTTC. It encodes CASSPITANEQFF.